This T cell receptor beta chain is drawn from a study of T cell repertoires in cytomegalovirus infection. For the study at large: Public TCR beta signatures were indicative of both CMV infection and a matching HLA type. Overall study results and limits: People with CMV and the relevant HLA were identified by cumulative public TCR beta family frequency. CMV-specific TCR beta clonotypes restricted by HLA-C dominated the ex vivo response.

The V and J ends lost 2 bases and 1 base, in that order; junction bases with no gene match: 2. The CDR3 consists of 15 residues. Germline CDR1 reads ENHRY; CDR2 reads SYGVKD. As regards this clonotype: Its target is not known.

TCRdb fed the reads into MiXCR, producing one record per CDR3 protein. The sample has over 200,000 distinct CDR3 sequences, roughly an eighth seen once; the top ten hold 7.5% to 10%. The gene calls are TRBV10-3 and TRBJ2-7, with TRBD2 matching 10 bases. The sequence was obtained from a human donor in good health (CMV status not recorded). Some clones in this sample may be carry-over from other donors' samples. Sequencing was performed on PBMCs. For the CDR3, the DNA is TGTGCCATCAGTGAGAAACTAGCGGGGTCCTACGAGCAGTACTTC. This gives the protein CAISEKLAGSYEQYF.